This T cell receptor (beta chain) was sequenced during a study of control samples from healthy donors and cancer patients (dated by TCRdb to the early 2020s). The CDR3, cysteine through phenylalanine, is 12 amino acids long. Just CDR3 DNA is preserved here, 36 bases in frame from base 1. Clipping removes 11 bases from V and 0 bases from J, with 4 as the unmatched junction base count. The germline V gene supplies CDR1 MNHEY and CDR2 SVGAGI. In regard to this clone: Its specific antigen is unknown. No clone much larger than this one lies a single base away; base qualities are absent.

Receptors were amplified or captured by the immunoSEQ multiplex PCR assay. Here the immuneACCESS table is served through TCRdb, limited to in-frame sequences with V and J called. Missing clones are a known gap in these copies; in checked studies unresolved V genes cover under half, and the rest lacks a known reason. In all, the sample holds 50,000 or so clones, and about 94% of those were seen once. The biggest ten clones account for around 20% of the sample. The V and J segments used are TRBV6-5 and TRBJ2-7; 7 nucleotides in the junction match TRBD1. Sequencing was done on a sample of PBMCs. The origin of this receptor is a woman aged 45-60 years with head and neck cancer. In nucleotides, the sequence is TGTGCCTGCGACAGGGACTCCTACGAGCAGTACTTC. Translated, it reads CACDRDSYEQYF.